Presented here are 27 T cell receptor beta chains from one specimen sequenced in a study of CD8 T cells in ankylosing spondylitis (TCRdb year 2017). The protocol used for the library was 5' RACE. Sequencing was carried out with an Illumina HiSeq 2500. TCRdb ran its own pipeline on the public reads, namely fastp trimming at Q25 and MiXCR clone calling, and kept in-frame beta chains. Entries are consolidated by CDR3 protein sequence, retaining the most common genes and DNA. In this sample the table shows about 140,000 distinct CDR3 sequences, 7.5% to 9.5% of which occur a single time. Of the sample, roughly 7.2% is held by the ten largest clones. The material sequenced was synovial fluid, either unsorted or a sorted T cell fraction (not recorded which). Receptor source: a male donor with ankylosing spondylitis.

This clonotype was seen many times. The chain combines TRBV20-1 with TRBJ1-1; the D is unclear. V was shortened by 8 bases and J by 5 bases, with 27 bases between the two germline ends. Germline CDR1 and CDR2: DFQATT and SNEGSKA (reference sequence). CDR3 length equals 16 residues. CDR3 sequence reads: CSSLSSRRVWDTEAFF. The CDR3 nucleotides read TGCAGTTCGCTGTCCTCCCGTAGGGTCTGGGATACTGAAGCTTTCTTT.

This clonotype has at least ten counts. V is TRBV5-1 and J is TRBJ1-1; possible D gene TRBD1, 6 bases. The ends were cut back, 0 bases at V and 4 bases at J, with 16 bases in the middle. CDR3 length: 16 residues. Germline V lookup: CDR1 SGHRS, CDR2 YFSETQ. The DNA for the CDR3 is TGCGCCAGCAGCTTGGCGGGGCGACAGGCCGGCACTGAAGCTTTCTTT. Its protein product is CASSLAGRQAGTEAFF.

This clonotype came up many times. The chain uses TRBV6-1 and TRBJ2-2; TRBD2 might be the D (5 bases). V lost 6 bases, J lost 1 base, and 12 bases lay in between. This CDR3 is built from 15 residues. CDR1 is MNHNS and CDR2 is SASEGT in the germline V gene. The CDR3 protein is CASRSSYLNTGELFF. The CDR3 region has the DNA TGTGCCAGCAGATCTAGCTACCTGAACACCGGGGAGCTGTTTTTT.

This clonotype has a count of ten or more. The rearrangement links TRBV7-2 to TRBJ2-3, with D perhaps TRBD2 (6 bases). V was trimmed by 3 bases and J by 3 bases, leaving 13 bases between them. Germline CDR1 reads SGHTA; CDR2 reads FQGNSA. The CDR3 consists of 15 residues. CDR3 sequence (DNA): TGTGCCAGCAGCTTCGGTCGGGAGCTGACAGATACGCAGTATTTT. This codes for CASSFGRELTDTQYF.

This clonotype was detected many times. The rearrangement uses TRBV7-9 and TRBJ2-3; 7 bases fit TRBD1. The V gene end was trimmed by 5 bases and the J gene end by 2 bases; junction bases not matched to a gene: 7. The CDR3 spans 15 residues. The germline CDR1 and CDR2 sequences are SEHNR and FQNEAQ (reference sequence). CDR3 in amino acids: CASSPSGTATDTQYF. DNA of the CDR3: TGTGCCAGCAGCCCGTCCGGGACAGCCACAGATACGCAGTATTTT.

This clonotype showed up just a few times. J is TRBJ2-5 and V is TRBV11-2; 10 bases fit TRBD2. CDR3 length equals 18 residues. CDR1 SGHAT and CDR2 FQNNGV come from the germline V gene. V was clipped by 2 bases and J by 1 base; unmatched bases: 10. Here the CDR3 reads CASSLKMGAGGRQETQYF. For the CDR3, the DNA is TGTGCCAGCAGCTTAAAGATGGGAGCGGGGGGGCGCCAAGAGACCCAGTACTTC.

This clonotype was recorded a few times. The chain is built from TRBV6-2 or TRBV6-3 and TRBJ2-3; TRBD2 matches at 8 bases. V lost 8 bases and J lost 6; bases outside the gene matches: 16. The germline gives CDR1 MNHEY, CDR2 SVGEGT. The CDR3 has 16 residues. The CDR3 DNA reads TGTGCCAGCTTGGGGACCACCGGGACTAGGCAGGATACGCAGTATTTT. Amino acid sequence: CASLGTTGTRQDTQYF.

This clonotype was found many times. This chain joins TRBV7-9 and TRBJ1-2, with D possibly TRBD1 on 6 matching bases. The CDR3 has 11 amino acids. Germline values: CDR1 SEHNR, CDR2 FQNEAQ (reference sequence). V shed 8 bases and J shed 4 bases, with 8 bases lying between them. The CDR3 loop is CASGDTYGYTF. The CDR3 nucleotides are TGTGCCAGCGGGGACACCTATGGCTACACCTTC.

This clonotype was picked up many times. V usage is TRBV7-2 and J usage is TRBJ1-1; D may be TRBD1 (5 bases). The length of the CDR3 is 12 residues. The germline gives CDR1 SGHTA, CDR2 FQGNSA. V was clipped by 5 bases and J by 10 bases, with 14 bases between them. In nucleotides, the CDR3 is TGTGCCAGCAGCCCGAGTCAGGGAAGAGCTTTCTTT. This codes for CASSPSQGRAFF.

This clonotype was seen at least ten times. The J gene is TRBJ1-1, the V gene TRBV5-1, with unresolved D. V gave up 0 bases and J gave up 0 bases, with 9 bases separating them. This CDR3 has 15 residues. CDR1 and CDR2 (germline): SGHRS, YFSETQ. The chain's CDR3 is CASSLAATLNTEAFF. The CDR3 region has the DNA TGCGCCAGCAGCTTGGCGGCCACCTTGAACACTGAAGCTTTCTTT.

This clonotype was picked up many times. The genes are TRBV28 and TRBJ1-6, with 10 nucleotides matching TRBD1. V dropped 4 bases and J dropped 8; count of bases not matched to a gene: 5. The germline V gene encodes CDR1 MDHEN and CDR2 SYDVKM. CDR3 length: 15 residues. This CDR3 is CASSWTGGADSPLHF. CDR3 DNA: TGTGCCAGCAGTTGGACAGGGGGGGCGGATTCACCCCTCCACTTT.

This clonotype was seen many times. CDR3 in amino acids: CASSSWTGGSKNEQFF. CDR3 DNA: TGTGCCAGCAGCTCGTGGACAGGGGGCTCTAAGAATGAGCAGTTCTTC. The chain has TRBV7-8 and TRBJ2-1; 11 bases fit TRBD1. The CDR3 extends over 16 amino acids. The V gene's germline CDR1 is SGHVS and CDR2 FQNEAQ. V lost 4 bases to trimming and J lost 7 bases; unmatched junction nucleotides: 9.

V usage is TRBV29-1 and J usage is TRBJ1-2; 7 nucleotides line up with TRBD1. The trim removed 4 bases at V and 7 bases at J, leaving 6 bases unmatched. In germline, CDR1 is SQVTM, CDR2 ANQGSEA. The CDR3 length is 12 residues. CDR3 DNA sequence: TGCAGCGTTGGAAAGGGGGCGGGTGGCTACACCTTC. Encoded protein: CSVGKGAGGYTF.

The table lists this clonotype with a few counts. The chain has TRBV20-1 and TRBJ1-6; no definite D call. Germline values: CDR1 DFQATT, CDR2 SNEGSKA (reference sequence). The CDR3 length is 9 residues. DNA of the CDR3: TGCGGTACCGACCCCACCCTCCACTTT. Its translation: CGTDPTLHF.

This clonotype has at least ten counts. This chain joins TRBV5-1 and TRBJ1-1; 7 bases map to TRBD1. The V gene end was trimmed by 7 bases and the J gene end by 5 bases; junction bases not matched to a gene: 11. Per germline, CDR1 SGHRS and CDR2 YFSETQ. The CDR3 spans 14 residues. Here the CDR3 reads CASFEQGSETEAFF. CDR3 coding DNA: TGCGCCAGCTTCGAACAGGGGTCAGAAACTGAAGCTTTCTTT.

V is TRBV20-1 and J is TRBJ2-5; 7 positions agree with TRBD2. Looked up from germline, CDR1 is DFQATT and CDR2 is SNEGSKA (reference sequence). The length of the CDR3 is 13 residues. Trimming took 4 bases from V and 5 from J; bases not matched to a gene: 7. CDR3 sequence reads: CSAKTSPEETQYF. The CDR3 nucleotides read TGCAGTGCTAAGACTAGCCCGGAGGAGACCCAGTACTTC.

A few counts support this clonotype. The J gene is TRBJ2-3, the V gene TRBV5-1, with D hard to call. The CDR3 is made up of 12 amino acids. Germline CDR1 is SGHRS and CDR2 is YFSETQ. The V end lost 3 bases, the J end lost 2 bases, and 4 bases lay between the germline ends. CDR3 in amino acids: CASSSDTDTQYF. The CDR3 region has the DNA TGCGCCAGCAGCTCCGACACAGATACGCAGTATTTT. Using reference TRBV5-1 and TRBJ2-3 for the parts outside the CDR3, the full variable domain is KAGVTQTPRYLIKTRGQQVTLSCSPISGHRSVSWYQQTPGQGLQFLFEYFSETQRNKGNFPGRFSGRQFSNSRSEMNVSTLELGDSALYLCASSSDTDTQYFGPGTRLTVL.

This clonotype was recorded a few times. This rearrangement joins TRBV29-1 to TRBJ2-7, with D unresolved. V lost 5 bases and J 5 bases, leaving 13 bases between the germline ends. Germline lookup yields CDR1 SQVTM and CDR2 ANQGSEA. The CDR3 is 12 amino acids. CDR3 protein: CSVLVTSHEQYF. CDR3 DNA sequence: TGCAGCGTTCTCGTTACTTCCCACGAGCAGTACTTC.

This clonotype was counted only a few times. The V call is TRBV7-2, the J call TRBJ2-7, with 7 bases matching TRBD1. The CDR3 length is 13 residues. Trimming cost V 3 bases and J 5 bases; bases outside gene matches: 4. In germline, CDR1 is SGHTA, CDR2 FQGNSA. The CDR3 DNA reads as TGTGCCAGCAGCTTGGGACAGAACAACGAGCAGTACTTC. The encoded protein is CASSLGQNNEQYF.

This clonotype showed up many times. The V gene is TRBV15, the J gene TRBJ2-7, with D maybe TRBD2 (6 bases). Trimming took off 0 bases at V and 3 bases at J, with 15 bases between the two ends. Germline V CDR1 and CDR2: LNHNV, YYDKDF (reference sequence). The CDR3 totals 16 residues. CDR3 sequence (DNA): TGTGCCACCAGCAGAGAAAGCCCGGGACTTTACTACGAGCAGTACTTC. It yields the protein CATSRESPGLYYEQYF. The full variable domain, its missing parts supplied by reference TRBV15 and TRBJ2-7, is DAMVIQNPRYQVTQFGKPVTLSCSQTLNHNVMYWYQQKSSQAPKLLFHYYDKDFNNEADTPDNFQSRRPNTSFCFLDIRSPGLGDTAMYLCATSRESPGLYYEQYFGPGTRLTVT.

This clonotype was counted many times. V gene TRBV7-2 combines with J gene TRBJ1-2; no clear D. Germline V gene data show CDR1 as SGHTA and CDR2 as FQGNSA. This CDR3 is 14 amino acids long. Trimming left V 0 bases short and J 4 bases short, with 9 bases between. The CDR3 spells CASSLARTSYGYTF. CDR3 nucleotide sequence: TGTGCCAGCAGCTTAGCCCGGACGTCCTATGGCTACACCTTC.

DNA of the CDR3: TGCAGTGCTAGTAGGGGGGACTCCGCGGGTTACGAGCAGTACTTC. Encoded protein: CSASRGDSAGYEQYF. This sequence joins TRBV20-1 and TRBJ2-7; D could derive from TRBD1 or TRBD2 (6 bases each). V was pared by 3 bases and J by 4 bases, with 19 bases between. The CDR3 spans 15 residues. Germline CDR1 and CDR2: DFQATT and SNEGSKA (reference sequence).

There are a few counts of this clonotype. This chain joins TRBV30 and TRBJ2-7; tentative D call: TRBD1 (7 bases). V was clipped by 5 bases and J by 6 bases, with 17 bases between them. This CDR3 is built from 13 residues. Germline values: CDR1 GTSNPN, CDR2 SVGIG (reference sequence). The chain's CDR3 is CAWGRDRIPEQYF. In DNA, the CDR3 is TGTGCCTGGGGGCGGGACAGAATTCCCGAGCAGTACTTC.

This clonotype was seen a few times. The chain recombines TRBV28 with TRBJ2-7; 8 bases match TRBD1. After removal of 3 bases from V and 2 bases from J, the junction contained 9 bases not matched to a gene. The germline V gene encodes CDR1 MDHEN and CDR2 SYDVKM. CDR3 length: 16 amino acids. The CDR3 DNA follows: TGTGCCAGCAGTTTCCTTGACAGGGGAGGCACCTACGAGCAGTACTTC. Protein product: CASSFLDRGGTYEQYF.

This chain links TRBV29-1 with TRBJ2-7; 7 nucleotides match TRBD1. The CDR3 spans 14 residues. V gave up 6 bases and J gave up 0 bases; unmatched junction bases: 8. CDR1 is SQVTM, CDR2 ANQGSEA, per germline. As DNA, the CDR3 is TGCAGCGTGGCGGACAGGTTAAGCTCCTACGAGCAGTACTTC. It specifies CSVADRLSSYEQYF.

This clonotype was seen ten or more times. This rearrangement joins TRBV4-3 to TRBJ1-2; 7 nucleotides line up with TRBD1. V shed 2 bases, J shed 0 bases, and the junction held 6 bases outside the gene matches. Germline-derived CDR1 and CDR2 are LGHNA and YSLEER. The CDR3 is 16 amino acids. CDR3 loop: CASSQSWDSANYGYTF. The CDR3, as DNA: TGCGCCAGCAGCCAATCTTGGGACAGTGCTAACTATGGCTACACCTTC.

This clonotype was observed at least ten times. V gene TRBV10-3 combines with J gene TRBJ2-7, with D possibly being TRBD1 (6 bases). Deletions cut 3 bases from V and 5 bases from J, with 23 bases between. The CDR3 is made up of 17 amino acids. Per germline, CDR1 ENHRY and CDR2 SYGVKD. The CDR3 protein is CAISEGQGKYWKDEQYF. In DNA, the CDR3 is TGTGCCATCAGTGAAGGGCAGGGGAAGTATTGGAAGGACGAGCAGTACTTC.